These 7 T cell receptor beta chains originate from one sample sequenced in a study of CD8+CD57+ T cells in acquired aplastic anemia. The TCR beta profiling, which covered VDJ combination and CDR3 sequence, was carried out using genomic DNA as the template. TCRdb fed the reads into MiXCR, producing one record per CDR3 protein. Here the sample spans around 150,000 distinct CDR3 sequences, more than 35% being singletons. Material: sorted CD4+, CD8+, or CD8+CD57+ T cells (not recorded which) from PBMCs. The receptors come from a human donor in good health, serving as a control.

This clonotype was observed at least ten times. The chain combines TRBV20-1 with TRBJ1-5; 8 bases align to TRBD1. This CDR3 has 15 amino acids. CDR1 is DFQATT and CDR2 is SNEGSKA in the germline V gene (reference sequence). Germline trimming cut 6 bases from V and 3 bases from J; bases unmatched to any gene: 10. The CDR3 coding sequence is TGCAGTGCCCCCACGGGGACAGGACACAATCAGCCCCAGCATTTT. It translates to CSAPTGTGHNQPQHF.

In this sample, this clonotype turned up many times. The V call is TRBV19, the J call TRBJ2-1; 14 bases are a match to TRBD2. The CDR3 has 17 amino acids. V shed 3 bases, J shed 8 bases, and the junction held 9 bases outside the gene matches. Germline V lookup: CDR1 LNHDA, CDR2 SQIVND (reference sequence). The CDR3 protein is CASSIPGTSGRVHEQFF. The CDR3 coding sequence is TGTGCCAGTAGTATCCCCGGGACTAGCGGGAGAGTCCATGAGCAGTTCTTC. Drawing the rest from reference TRBV19 and TRBJ2-1, the complete variable domain is DGGITQSPKYLFRKEGQNVTLSCEQNLNHDAMYWYRQDPGQGLRLIYYSQIVNDFQKGDIAEGYSVSREKKESFPLTVTSAQKNPTAFYLCASSIPGTSGRVHEQFFGPGTRLTVL.

This sequence joins TRBV10-3 and TRBJ2-7, with D possibly TRBD2 on 6 matching bases. This CDR3 region has 15 residues. Germline V lookup: CDR1 ENHRY, CDR2 SYGVKD. Trimming removed 8 bases at V and 0 bases at J, with 17 bases between. This CDR3 reads CAISGTGAISYEQYF. The CDR3 bases are TGTGCCATCTCCGGGACGGGAGCTATCTCCTACGAGCAGTACTTC.

V and J are TRBV19 and TRBJ1-4, with D unclear. The germline gives CDR1 LNHDA, CDR2 SQIVND (reference sequence). This CDR3 has 16 residues. The V end was cut by 4 bases, the J end by 4 bases, with 16 bases between. The CDR3 loop is CASSRYLARRNEKLFF. The CDR3 DNA follows: TGTGCCAGTAGTAGATATCTCGCACGGCGTAATGAAAAACTGTTTTTT. Complete variable domain (other parts from reference TRBV19 and TRBJ1-4): DGGITQSPKYLFRKEGQNVTLSCEQNLNHDAMYWYRQDPGQGLRLIYYSQIVNDFQKGDIAEGYSVSREKKESFPLTVTSAQKNPTAFYLCASSRYLARRNEKLFFGSGTQLSVL.

In this sample, this clonotype turned up many times. The chain employs TRBV5-1 and TRBJ1-1; TRBD1 is a possible D gene (5 bases). The germline CDR1 and CDR2 sequences are SGHRS and YFSETQ. Trimming took off 2 bases at V and 0 bases at J, with 11 bases between the two ends. The CDR3 extends over 15 amino acids. Written as DNA, the CDR3 is TGCGCCAGCAGCTTAGCGGAGACAGTGAACACTGAAGCTTTCTTT. Residues: CASSLAETVNTEAFF.

This clonotype was recorded many times. The chain joins TRBV6-5 to TRBJ1-2; TRBD1 matches 11 bases. Germline CDR1 and CDR2: MNHEY and SVGAGI. The CDR3 extends over 15 amino acids. Trimming cost V 7 bases and J 8 bases; bases outside gene matches: 12. CDR3 in amino acids: CASTQDRGRKVGYTF. Written as DNA, the CDR3 is TGTGCCAGCACCCAGGACAGGGGGCGCAAGGTGGGCTACACCTTC.

This clonotype showed up many times. The rearrangement joins TRBV6-5 to TRBJ1-1; D is unclear. Germline CDR1 and CDR2: MNHEY and SVGAGI. The CDR3 has 11 amino acids. Trimming stripped 2 bases from V and 12 bases from J, with 10 bases between. CDR3 region: CASSYGPITFF. The CDR3 bases are TGTGCCAGCAGTTACGGTCCGATAACTTTCTTT.